This T cell receptor (beta chain) stems from a study of graft-versus-host responses after intestinal transplantation (dated by TCRdb to the early 2020s). Context from the whole study: Multivisceral, liver-intestinal, or isolated intestinal transplants were received by the recipients. All recipients received anti-thymocyte globulin induction followed by maintenance tacrolimus and steroids for around 3 years. After intestinal transplantation, graft-versus-host and host-versus-graft alloreactive T cell clones were followed in the graft, circulation and bone marrow using bulk TCR-beta CDR3 sequencing. Alloreactive clones were identified by sequencing pre-transplant mixed lymphocyte reaction products and comparing these products with unstimulated pre-transplant donor and recipient T cells. The cohort enrolled 24 intestinal transplant recipients, one of whom was a retransplant, and a few patients without pretransplant specimens were excluded. Donor T cell macrochimerism was defined as a peak of at least 4% donor T cells among recipient peripheral blood mononuclear cells. Samples from a few later patients were sequenced in-house on an Illumina MiSeq with MiXCR processing rather than by the commercial service. Results and caveats for the whole study, not just this receptor: GvH clones were found in recipient bone marrow, and some of the GvH clones appeared earlier in ileal mucosa or blood, which is consistent with an intestinal mucosal origin. In patients with donor T cell macrochimerism, the allografts had high GvH to HvG T cell clonal ratios. Early after transplant, declines in HvG clones were associated with peak levels of circulating GvH clones. The relatively low number and heterogeneity of intestinal transplant patients limited the conclusions.

About this clone: Its antigen remains unidentified. Nothing much larger sits one base from this clone, and base qualities are not available.

The library relied on the immunoSEQ multiplex PCR assay. For most patients, genomic DNA was subjected to high-throughput TCR-beta CDR3 sequencing by Adaptive Biotechnologies. For the original study's pipeline: TCR sequencing data were retrieved from Adaptive's ImmunoSEQ software for 18 patients, whereas a few other patients were processed with MiXCR and VDJtools. CDR3 nucleotide sequences shared by donor and recipient were removed because the origin of these sequences could not be assigned. To be classed as alloreactive, a clone needed at least 2-fold expansion over unstimulated cells and a minimum CFSE-low frequency of 0.002% (template counts) or 0.001% (read counts). Mappable clones were those detected in sequenced pre-transplant spleen, lymph node, or MLR CFSE-low populations of the donor or recipient. Cumulative frequency of alloreactive clones was calculated as a percentage of all sequences weighted by copy number. Drawn from immuneACCESS, this table holds only the in-frame rearrangements with V and J called that TCRdb kept. Clones are partly lost; checked studies trace under half to an unresolved V gene and leave the rest unexplained. V, J and clone size derive from that table, while D and trimming were established from the DNA sequence. Across this sample there are about 54,000 clones, with roughly 89% seen only once. Clones ranked in the top ten supply less than 6.5% of the sample.

Blood samples were collected up to 4 times in the first month after transplant and then at least monthly when available. V and J are truncated by 4 bases and 5 bases respectively, leaving an intervening sequence of 15 bases. From a lookup of the germline V gene (reference sequence), CDR1 and CDR2 are SGHNT and YYREEE. Its CDR3 holds 15 amino acids, cysteine through phenylalanine. The CDR3 DNA has 45 bases and is translated from base 1. The source is a human patient who received an intestinal transplant, so some T cells may come from the graft donor. The starting material was PBMCs, obtained 650 to 690 days after intestinal transplant. The sequence joins TRBV5-4 to TRBJ1-4; D gene: possibly TRBD1, on 6 matching bases. CDR3 sequence: CASSREGGSNEKLFF. Here is the DNA: TGTGCCAGCAGCCGAGAAGGGGGTTCCAATGAAAAACTGTTTTTT. The CDR3, completed at both ends by the reference TRBV5-4 and TRBJ1-4 genes, gives the full variable domain ETGVTQSPTHLIKTRGQQVTLRCSSQSGHNTVSWYQQALGQGPQFIFQYYREEENGRGNFPPRFSGLQFPNYSSELNVNALELDDSALYLCASSREGGSNEKLFFGSGTQLSVL.